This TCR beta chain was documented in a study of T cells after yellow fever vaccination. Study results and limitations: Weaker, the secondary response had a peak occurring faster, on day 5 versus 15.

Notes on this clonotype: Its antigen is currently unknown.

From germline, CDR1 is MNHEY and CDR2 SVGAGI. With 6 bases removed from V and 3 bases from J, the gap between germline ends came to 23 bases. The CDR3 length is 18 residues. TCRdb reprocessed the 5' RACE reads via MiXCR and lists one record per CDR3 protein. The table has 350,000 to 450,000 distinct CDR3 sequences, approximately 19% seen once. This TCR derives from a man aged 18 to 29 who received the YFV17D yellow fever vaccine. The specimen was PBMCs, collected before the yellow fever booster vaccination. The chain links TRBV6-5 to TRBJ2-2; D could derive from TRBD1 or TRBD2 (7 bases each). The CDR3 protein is CASRRSRGGRKYTGELFF. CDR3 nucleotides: TGTGCCAGCAGACGGTCCAGGGGGGGCCGCAAGTACACCGGGGAGCTGTTTTTT.